The T cell receptor (beta chain) described here comes from a study of blood T cell repertoires in COVID-19. In the study overall: Sources were T cells, B-cell-depleted T cells, or PBMCs; the material itself was cDNA or gDNA.

In the authors' methods: By means of reference gene primer amplification, nucleated cell counts were estimated. The assay was immunoSEQ multiplex PCR, and TCRdb's table has in-frame clones only and misses some. V, J and clone size derive from that table, while D and trimming were established from the DNA sequence. The data contain about 270,000 clones, approximately 90% of them singletons. Participant age was about 18 to 89 years, and participants resided in fewer than 25 US areas. Individuals in the exposed group had encountered a COVID-19 case within 2 weeks preceding study entry. The CDR3 has 14 residues. Germline V CDR1 and CDR2: GTSNPN, SVGIG (reference sequence). The V gene end was trimmed by 5 bases and the J gene end by 1 base; junction bases not matched to a gene: 7.

Sequenced sample: PBMCs or T cells enriched from blood (not recorded which). The source of this sequence is a man aged 40-55 years who had been exposed to COVID-19. The chain has TRBV30 and TRBJ1-2, with 7 nucleotides matching TRBD1. CDR3 DNA sequence: TGTGCCTGGGAGAGACAGGGTTTTAACTATGGCTACACCTTC. Residues: CAWERQGFNYGYTF.